The clone carrying this T cell receptor beta chain was counted at least ten times. The hyperthyroidism was newly diagnosed and had lasted under 2 months; the patients were aged 18 to 65. PBMCs were derived from around 10 ml fresh peripheral blood. It was RNA transcripts that yielded the amplified TCR beta CDR3 regions. A set of HTBI primers served as the primers for a first-round RT-PCR of the TCR CDR3. TCRdb reanalysed the multiplex PCR reads using MiXCR and keeps one entry per CDR3 protein. The table records hundreds of thousands of distinct CDR3 sequences, roughly 14% of them present only once. This entry is derived from a study of T cells in Graves' hyperthyroidism and ophthalmopathy. Whole-study context: Pretreatment peripheral blood was obtained at initial diagnosis.

This receptor was obtained from a woman younger than 30 with Graves' hyperthyroidism. Sequencing was performed on blood.

CDR3 coding DNA: TGTGCCGGTACCCGACAGCCGAATCAGCCCCAGCATTTT. Translated: CAGTRQPNQPQHF. This chain links TRBV2 with TRBJ1-5; D may be TRBD1 (5 bases). CDR3 length: 13 amino acids. The germline CDR1 and CDR2 sequences are SNHLY and FYNNEI. V lost 11 bases to trimming and J lost 4 bases, with 15 bases between them.